This entry lists 21 T cell receptor beta chains sequenced from one sample in a study of radiotherapy plus CTLA-4 blockade in lung cancer. The assay was immunoSEQ multiplex PCR, and TCRdb's table has in-frame clones only and misses some. There are approximately 76,000 clones in the sample; 78% occur only once, and more than 3.5% lies in the top ten. Specimen: peripheral blood, collected from a patient treated with radiotherapy plus ipilimumab. These receptors all come from a human donor with non-small cell lung cancer who had a partial response to radiotherapy plus ipilimumab. Some clones in this sample may be carry-over from other donors' samples.

The rearrangement joins TRBV28 to TRBJ2-4; maybe TRBD1 (6 bases). From germline, CDR1 is MDHEN and CDR2 SYDVKM. Trimming stripped 4 bases from V and 4 bases from J, with 14 bases between. This CDR3 is built from 15 residues. CDR3 in amino acids: CASSSRGGGKNIQYF. In DNA form, the CDR3 reads TGTGCCAGCAGTTCTAGAGGGGGTGGGAAAAACATTCAGTACTTC.

The gene calls are TRBV7-2 and TRBJ2-7; TRBD1 aligns across 7 bases. J was trimmed by 3 bases and V by 6 bases; bases with no gene match: 14. There are 16 residues in the CDR3. Germline CDR1 SGHTA, CDR2 FQGNSA. In DNA, the CDR3 is TGTGCCAGCAGTTCGACAGGGCGAGCGAGTGGCTACGAGCAGTACTTC. It encodes CASSSTGRASGYEQYF.

This clone appeared a single time. The J gene is TRBJ1-2, the V gene TRBV29-1, with no clear D. This CDR3 comprises 13 residues. Germline assignment: CDR1 SQVTM and CDR2 ANQGSEA. V shed 7 bases and J shed 7 bases, with 19 bases lying between them. DNA of the CDR3: TGCAGCGGATCAGAACAACCGATTGGTGGCTACACCTTC. It translates to CSGSEQPIGGYTF. Together with reference TRBV29-1 and TRBJ1-2, the CDR3 gives the full variable domain: SAVISQKPSRDICQRGTSLTIQCQVDSQVTMMFWYRQQPGQSLTLIATANQGSEATYESGFVIDKFPISRPNLTFSTLTVSNMSPEDSSIYLCSGSEQPIGGYTFGSGTRLTVV.

V gene TRBV5-4 combines with J gene TRBJ2-5; D gene uncertain. The CDR3 is 13 residues long. V was shortened by 0 bases and J by 3 bases, with 6 bases between the two germline ends. From germline, CDR1 is SGHNT and CDR2 YYREEE (reference sequence). The CDR3 region has the DNA TGTGCCAGCAGCTTGGTTCAGAAAGAGACCCAGTACTTC. Amino acids: CASSLVQKETQYF.

This clone appeared once. This sequence joins TRBV15 and TRBJ2-7; 7 positions match TRBD1. The CDR3 has 15 residues. Germline CDR1 and CDR2: LNHNV and YYDKDF (reference sequence). The J segment lost 3 bases and the V segment lost 2 bases, leaving 7 bases of the junction unmatched. DNA for the CDR3: TGTGCCACCAGCAGACTCGAGGACAGGAACTACGAGCAGTACTTC. Its protein is CATSRLEDRNYEQYF.

This chain links TRBV5-1 with TRBJ2-1; D is perhaps TRBD2 (5 bases). The CDR3 extends over 15 amino acids. Germline V gene sequence: CDR1 SGHRS, CDR2 YFSETQ. Trimming took off 1 base at V and 0 bases at J, with 8 bases between the two ends. The DNA of the CDR3 is TGCGCCAGCAGCTTGTGGAGGAGCTCCTACAATGAGCAGTTCTTC. Its protein is CASSLWRSSYNEQFF.

CDR3 amino acids: CASSLLAYEQYF. CDR3 nucleotides: TGTGCCAGCAGCTTACTAGCCTACGAGCAGTACTTC. J is TRBJ2-7 and V is TRBV7-2; the D is unclear. The V gene lost 2 bases and the J gene lost 2 bases, with 4 bases spanning the gap. The CDR3 sequence is 12 residues long. Germline CDR1 and CDR2: SGHTA and FQGNSA.

This chain connects TRBV11-3 to TRBJ2-1; D gene uncertain. Trimming left V 2 bases short and J 0 bases short, with 17 bases between. The CDR3 has 18 amino acids. From germline, CDR1 is SGHNT and CDR2 YENEEA. The CDR3 sequence: CASSLFVLRVHSYNEQFF. CDR3 in DNA: TGTGCCAGCAGCTTATTTGTTCTTCGGGTACACTCCTACAATGAGCAGTTCTTC.

V is TRBV5-8 and J is TRBJ2-5, with 12 bases fitting TRBD1. Germline CDR1 and CDR2: SGHTS and YDEGEE. This CDR3 spans 15 amino acids. The trim removed 3 bases at V and 4 bases at J, leaving 4 bases unmatched. The CDR3 DNA reads TGTGCCAGCAGCTGGGGACAGGGGGCCCGAGAGACCCAGTACTTC. It specifies CASSWGQGARETQYF.

The gene calls are TRBV6-6 and TRBJ2-7, with TRBD2 matching 8 bases. From germline, CDR1 is MNHNY and CDR2 SVGAGI (reference sequence). Germline trimming cut 5 bases from V and 2 bases from J; bases unmatched to any gene: 8. The CDR3 covers 15 residues. The CDR3 DNA reads as TGTGCCAGCAGTCAGACGTTAGCGGGGACCTACGAGCAGTACTTC. Protein sequence: CASSQTLAGTYEQYF.

V and J are TRBV6-1 and TRBJ2-1, with 11 nucleotides matching TRBD2. CDR3 length: 14 amino acids. The trim removed 6 bases at V and 6 bases at J, leaving 4 bases unmatched. Per germline, CDR1 MNHNS and CDR2 SASEGT. The CDR3: CASRIAGGGNEQFF. The CDR3 bases are TGTGCCAGCAGGATAGCGGGAGGGGGCAATGAGCAGTTCTTC.

This chain uses TRBV5-1 with TRBJ2-7; possibly TRBD2 for D (5 bases). The V gene lost 0 bases and the J gene lost 5 bases, with 18 bases spanning the gap. This CDR3 spans 16 amino acids. CDR1 SGHRS and CDR2 YFSETQ come from the germline V gene. The DNA for the CDR3 is TGCGCCAGCAGCTTGGCTCGGGATCCCCCGAGCGACGAGCAGTACTTC. It specifies CASSLARDPPSDEQYF.

The rearrangement links TRBV7-3 to TRBJ2-3; D is possibly TRBD1 (5 bases). The CDR3 has 15 amino acids. CDR1 is SGHTA, CDR2 FQGTGA, per germline. V shed 5 bases and J shed 4 bases, with 16 bases lying between them. CDR3: CASSPQPGRADTQYF. CDR3 in DNA: TGTGCCAGCAGCCCTCAGCCGGGCAGGGCAGATACGCAGTATTTT.

J is TRBJ2-2 and V is TRBV11-3; D gene uncertain. The CDR3 length is 14 residues. V was pared by 3 bases and J by 5 bases, with 10 bases between. CDR1 and CDR2 (germline): SGHNT, YENEEA. The CDR3 protein is CASSLVARTGELFF. CDR3 DNA: TGTGCCAGCAGCTTGGTGGCGCGGACCGGGGAGCTGTTTTTT.

DNA of the CDR3: TGTGCCAGCAGCTTGGCCGGGTCGCCGAACACTGAAGCTTTCTTT. Its translation is CASSLAGSPNTEAFF. The chain uses TRBV5-8 and TRBJ1-1; unclear D gene. The ends were cut back, 0 bases at V and 1 base at J, with 10 bases in the middle. The CDR3 is 15 amino acids. Germline CDR1 SGHTS, CDR2 YDEGEE.

The chain links TRBV6-6 to TRBJ2-4; D might be TRBD1 (6 bases). V lost 8 bases to trimming and J lost 1 base, with 15 bases between them. Looked up from germline, CDR1 is MNHNY and CDR2 is SVGAGI (reference sequence). The CDR3 has 15 amino acids. The CDR3 protein is CASASEGGAKNIQYF. In nucleotides, the CDR3 is TGTGCCAGCGCATCCGAAGGGGGTGCCAAAAACATTCAGTACTTC.

This chain joins TRBV19 and TRBJ2-7; maybe TRBD2 (7 bases). V lost 2 bases and J 3 bases, leaving 17 bases between the germline ends. This CDR3 is 16 amino acids long. Per germline, CDR1 LNHDA and CDR2 SQIVND (reference sequence). The CDR3: CASSIIPSRGGYEQYF. CDR3 nucleotides: TGTGCCAGTAGTATAATCCCCTCGAGGGGGGGCTACGAGCAGTACTTC.

V is TRBV4-1 and J is TRBJ1-5; tentative D call: TRBD1 (5 bases). V gave up 1 base and J gave up 7 bases, with 11 bases separating them. This CDR3 comprises 14 residues. The germline V gene has CDR1 MGHRA and CDR2 YSYEKL. The CDR3 coding sequence is TGCGCCAGCAGCCAAGTGGATCAGGGACAGCCCCAGCATTTT. Amino acid sequence: CASSQVDQGQPQHF.

This rearrangement joins TRBV19 to TRBJ2-5; a weak D match, TRBD2 (6 bases). From germline, CDR1 is LNHDA and CDR2 SQIVND (reference sequence). V lost 7 bases and J 6 bases, leaving 15 bases between the germline ends. The CDR3 loop spans 13 amino acids. The CDR3, as DNA: TGTGCCAGTAATGGGGGGAATCTGCAGACCCAGTACTTC. The encoded protein is CASNGGNLQTQYF.

The chain recombines TRBV5-4 with TRBJ2-5, with D maybe TRBD2 (5 bases). V lost 2 bases to trimming and J lost 4 bases, with 12 bases between them. The CDR3 spans 14 residues. Looked up from germline, CDR1 is SGHNT and CDR2 is YYREEE (reference sequence). The CDR3 DNA reads TGTGCCAGCAGCTTCGTGGGAGTGGCAGAGACCCAGTACTTC. Its protein product is CASSFVGVAETQYF.

The gene calls are TRBV11-2 and TRBJ1-6; D gene unclear. Trimming cost V 4 bases and J 0 bases, with 13 bases left between them. There are 17 residues in the CDR3. Per germline, CDR1 SGHAT and CDR2 FQNNGV. CDR3 DNA: TGTGCCAGCAGCTATCGTACCACGAGCTCCTATAATTCACCCCTCCACTTT. Translated, it gives CASSYRTTSSYNSPLHF.